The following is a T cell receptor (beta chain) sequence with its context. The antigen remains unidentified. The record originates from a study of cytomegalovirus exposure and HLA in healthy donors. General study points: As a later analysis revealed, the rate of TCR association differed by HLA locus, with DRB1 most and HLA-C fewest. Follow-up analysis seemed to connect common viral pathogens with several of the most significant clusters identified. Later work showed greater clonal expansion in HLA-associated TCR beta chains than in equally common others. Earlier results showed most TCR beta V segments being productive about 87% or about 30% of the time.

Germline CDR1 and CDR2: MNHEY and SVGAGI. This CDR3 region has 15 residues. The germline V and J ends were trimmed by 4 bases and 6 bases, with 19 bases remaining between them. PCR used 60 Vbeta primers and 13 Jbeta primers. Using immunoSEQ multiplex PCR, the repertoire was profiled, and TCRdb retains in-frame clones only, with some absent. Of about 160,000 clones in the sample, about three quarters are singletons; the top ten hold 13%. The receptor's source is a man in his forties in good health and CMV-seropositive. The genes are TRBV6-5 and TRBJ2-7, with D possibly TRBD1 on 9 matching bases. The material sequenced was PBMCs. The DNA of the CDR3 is TGTGCCAGCAGTTCTCCCGGGACAGGGACTAGCGAGCAGTACTTC. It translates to CASSSPGTGTSEQYF.